This T cell receptor beta chain was profiled in a study of blood T cell repertoires in COVID-19. Study overall: Sources were T cells, B-cell-depleted T cells, or PBMCs; the material itself was cDNA or gDNA.

Sequenced by immunoSEQ multiplex PCR; TCRdb stores in-frame clones only, minus some. This table holds 120,000 to 150,000 clones, 84% found once. Trimming at V came to 5 bases and at J to 5 bases, leaving 5 bases not matched to a gene. Germline V gives CDR1 SEHNR, CDR2 FQNEAQ (reference sequence). The CDR3 extends over 13 amino acids. The sequence came from a man between 25 and 39 years old with COVID-19, enrolled during active disease. The sample consisted of peripheral blood. The chain uses TRBV7-9 and TRBJ2-7; 8 nucleotides line up with TRBD1. The CDR3 DNA is TGTGCCAGCAGCCAGGGGGCGTCGAACGAGCAGTACTTC. Translated: CASSQGASNEQYF.